Each of the 5 T cell receptor beta chains below was sequenced from the same sample in a study of siplizumab effects on memory and regulatory T cells. Profiling relied on immunoSEQ multiplex PCR, and the TCRdb table lists in-frame clones only, not all of them. The sample consists of 100,000 or so clones, about 90% of them appearing once. Sequencing was done on a sample of Tregs sorted from blood. The receptor set was obtained from a human donor in good health.

This rearrangement joins TRBV5-1 to TRBJ2-5, with D possibly matching TRBD2 (5 bases). V was clipped by 1 base and J by 5 bases, with 18 bases between them. Germline CDR1 is SGHRS and CDR2 is YFSETQ. The CDR3 is 16 residues long. CDR3 residues: CASSLKSSGPSETQYF. CDR3 in DNA: TGCGCCAGCAGCTTGAAGTCCAGCGGCCCTTCGGAGACCCAGTACTTC.

The genes are TRBV5-5 and TRBJ2-7; 9 bases are shared with TRBD1. Germline CDR1 reads SGHKS; CDR2 reads YYEKEE (reference sequence). V shed 4 bases, J shed 9 bases, and the junction held 8 bases outside the gene matches. The length of the CDR3 is 13 residues. The CDR3 sequence is CASSPRDRAVQYF. For the CDR3, the DNA is TGTGCCAGCAGCCCCCGGGACAGGGCGGTGCAGTACTTC. The variable domain in full, with the rest retrieved from reference TRBV5-5 and TRBJ2-7, is DAGVTQSPTHLIKTRGQQVTLRCSPISGHKSVSWYQQVLGQGPQFIFQYYEKEERGRGNFPDRFSARQFPNYSSELNVNALLLGDSALYLCASSPRDRAVQYFGPGTRLTVT.

V is TRBV7-2 and J is TRBJ2-1; 12 bases are shared with TRBD2. Trimming removed 2 bases from V and 3 bases from J; junction bases left unmatched: 5. This CDR3 comprises 17 residues. Germline lookup yields CDR1 SGHTA and CDR2 FQGNSA. This CDR3 is CASSLPGLAGFYNEQFF. Here the CDR3 DNA reads TGTGCCAGCAGCTTACCAGGACTAGCGGGATTCTACAATGAGCAGTTCTTC.

The V gene is TRBV2, the J gene TRBJ2-5, with TRBD2 identical over 12 bases. This CDR3 contains 18 residues. Per germline, CDR1 SNHLY and CDR2 FYNNEI. V dropped 8 bases and J dropped 5; count of bases not matched to a gene: 18. CDR3 region: CASFLFPGLAGSAETQYF. The DNA for the CDR3 is TGTGCCAGCTTTTTATTTCCGGGACTAGCGGGCTCGGCGGAGACCCAGTACTTC.

The J gene is TRBJ2-1, the V gene TRBV2; D gene uncertain. CDR3 length: 11 residues. The V end lost 4 bases, the J end lost 8 bases, and 6 bases lay between the germline ends. Germline V gene data show CDR1 as SNHLY and CDR2 as FYNNEI. In DNA, the CDR3 is TGTGCCAGCAGTGTTAGCTATGAGCAGTTCTTC. Translated, it gives CASSVSYEQFF.